This T cell receptor beta chain stems from a study of T-cell reconstitution after alpha-beta-depleted transplantation in children. CDR1 is GTSNPN, CDR2 SVGIG, per germline (reference sequence). Trimming stripped 1 base from V and 8 bases from J, with 11 bases between. The length of the CDR3 is 12 residues. The TCRbeta library incorporated unique molecular identifiers. A single record per CDR3 protein comes from TCRdb applying MiXCR to the PCR reads. Of some 200,000 distinct CDR3 sequences in the sample, around 9.6% were seen once. This clonotype showed up just a few times. V usage is TRBV30 and J usage is TRBJ1-2; D is perhaps TRBD1 (5 bases). Sequenced material: PBMCs from the stem cell graft donor, taken from the stem cell graft. The receptor comes from a human donor who donated a stem cell graft to a child with acute lymphoblastic leukemia. CDR3 in DNA: TGTGCCTGGAGTGGTCAGGGTGTAGGCTACACCTTC. This encodes CAWSGQGVGYTF.